This T cell receptor beta chain was sequenced during a study of cytomegalovirus exposure and HLA in healthy donors. V lost 4 bases and J lost 2; bases outside the gene matches: 6. Germline V gene data show CDR1 as SGHRS and CDR2 as YFSETQ. The CDR3 runs 16 residues. 60 Vbeta and 13 Jbeta primers were used in PCR. TCRdb's table, derived via immunoSEQ multiplex PCR, lists solely in-frame clones and lacks some. The sample carries 170,000 or so clones, around four fifths recorded once. The chain recombines TRBV5-1 with TRBJ2-6, with 7 bases aligning to TRBD2. The sequenced sample was PBMCs. This clonotype originated in a woman aged 45 to 65 in good health and CMV-seropositive. CDR3 residues: CASSTFSGPGANVLTF. CDR3 nucleotides: TGCGCCAGCAGCACCTTTAGCGGGCCTGGGGCCAACGTCCTGACTTTC.